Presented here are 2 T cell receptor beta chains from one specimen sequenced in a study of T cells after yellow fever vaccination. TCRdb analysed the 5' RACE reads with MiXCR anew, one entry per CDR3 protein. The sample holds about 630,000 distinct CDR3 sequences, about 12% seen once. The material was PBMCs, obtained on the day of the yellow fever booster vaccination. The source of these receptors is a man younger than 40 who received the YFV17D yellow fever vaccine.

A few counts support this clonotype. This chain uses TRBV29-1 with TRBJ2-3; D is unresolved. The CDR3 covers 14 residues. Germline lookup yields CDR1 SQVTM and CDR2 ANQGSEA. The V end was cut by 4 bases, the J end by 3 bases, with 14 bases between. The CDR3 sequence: CSVGYSAYTDTQYF. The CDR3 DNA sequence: TGCAGCGTTGGGTACAGCGCCTATACAGATACGCAGTATTTT.

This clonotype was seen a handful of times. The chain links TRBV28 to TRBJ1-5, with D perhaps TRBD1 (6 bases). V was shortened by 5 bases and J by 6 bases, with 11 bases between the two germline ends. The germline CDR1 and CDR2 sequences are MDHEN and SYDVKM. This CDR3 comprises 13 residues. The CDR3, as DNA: TGTGCCAGCAGTCTGGGGGGGGCTCAGCCCCAGCATTTT. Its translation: CASSLGGAQPQHF.